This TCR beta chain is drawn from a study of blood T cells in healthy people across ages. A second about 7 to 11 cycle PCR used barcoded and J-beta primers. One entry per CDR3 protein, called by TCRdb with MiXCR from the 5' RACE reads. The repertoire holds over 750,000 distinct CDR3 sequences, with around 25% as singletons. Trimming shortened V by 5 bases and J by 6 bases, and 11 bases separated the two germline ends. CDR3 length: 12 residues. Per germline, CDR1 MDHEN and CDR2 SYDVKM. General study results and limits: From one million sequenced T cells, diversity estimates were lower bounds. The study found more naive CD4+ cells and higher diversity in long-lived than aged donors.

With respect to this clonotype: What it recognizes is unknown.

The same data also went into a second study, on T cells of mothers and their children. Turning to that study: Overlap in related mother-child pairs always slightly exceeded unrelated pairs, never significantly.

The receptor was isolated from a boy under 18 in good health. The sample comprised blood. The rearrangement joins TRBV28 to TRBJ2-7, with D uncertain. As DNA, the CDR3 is TGTGCCAGCAGTCCCCTGGGGTCCGAGCAGTACTTC. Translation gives CASSPLGSEQYF.